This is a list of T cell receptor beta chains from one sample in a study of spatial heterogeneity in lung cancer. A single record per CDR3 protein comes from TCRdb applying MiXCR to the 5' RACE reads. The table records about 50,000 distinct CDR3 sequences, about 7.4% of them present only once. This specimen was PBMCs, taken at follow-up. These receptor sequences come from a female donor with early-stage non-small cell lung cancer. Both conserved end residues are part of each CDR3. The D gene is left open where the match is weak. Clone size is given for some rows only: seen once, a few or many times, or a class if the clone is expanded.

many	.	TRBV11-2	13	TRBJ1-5	CASSSRSHQPQHF	TGTGCCAGCAGCTCCCGGTCCCACCAGCCCCAGCATTTT
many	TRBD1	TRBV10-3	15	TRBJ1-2	CAISDSDRANYGYTF	TGTGCCATCAGCGACTCGGACAGGGCCAACTATGGCTACACCTTC
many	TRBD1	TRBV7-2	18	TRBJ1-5	CASSLAGQDSYSNQPQHF	TGTGCCAGCAGCTTAGCGGGACAGGATTCTTATAGCAATCAGCCCCAGCATTTT
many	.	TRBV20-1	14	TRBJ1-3	CSARVEGRGNTIYF	TGCAGTGCTAGAGTGGAAGGGCGGGGAAACACCATATATTTT
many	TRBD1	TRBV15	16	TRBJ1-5	CATSTAGQGSSQPQHF	TGTGCCACCAGCACAGCTGGACAGGGATCGAGTCAGCCCCAGCATTTT
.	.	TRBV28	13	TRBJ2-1	CASSPWTDNEQFF	TGTGCCAGCAGTCCCTGGACAGACAATGAGCAGTTCTTC
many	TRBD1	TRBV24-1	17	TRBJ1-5	CATSDGGTGAPGLPQHF	TGTGCCACCAGTGATGGCGGGACAGGGGCCCCCGGATTGCCCCAGCATTTT
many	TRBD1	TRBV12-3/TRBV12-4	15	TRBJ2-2	CASRPGQEYTGELFF	TGTGCCAGCAGACCTGGACAGGAATACACCGGGGAGCTGTTTTTT
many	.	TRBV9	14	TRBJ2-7	CASSRQVDRYEQYF	TGTGCCAGCAGCCGGCAGGTCGATCGATACGAGCAGTACTTC
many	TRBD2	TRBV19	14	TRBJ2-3	CATSPGLTKDTQYF	TGTGCCACCTCACCGGGACTAACAAAGGATACGCAGTATTTT
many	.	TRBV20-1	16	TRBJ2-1	CSARDTYDRAHNEQFF	TGCAGTGCTCGGGACACTTACGACCGGGCCCACAATGAGCAGTTCTTC
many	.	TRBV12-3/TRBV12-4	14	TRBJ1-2	CASSPDGYAYGYTF	TGTGCCAGCAGTCCCGACGGCTATGCCTATGGCTACACCTTC
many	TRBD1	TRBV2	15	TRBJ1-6	CASSIKGQENSPLHF	TGTGCCAGCAGTATTAAGGGACAGGAGAATTCACCCCTCCACTTT
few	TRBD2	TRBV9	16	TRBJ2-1	CASSVQGSGGANEQFF	TGTGCCAGCAGCGTCCAGGGTAGCGGGGGGGCCAATGAGCAGTTCTTC
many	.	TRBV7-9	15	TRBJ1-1	CASSSLSTPNTEAFF	TGTGCCAGCAGCTCACTTTCTACACCGAACACTGAAGCTTTCTTT
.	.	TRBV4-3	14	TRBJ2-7	CASSQVTGPYEQYF	TGCGCCAGCAGCCAAGTAACAGGACCCTACGAGCAGTACTTC
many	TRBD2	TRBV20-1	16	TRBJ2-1	CSARLAGSPSYNEQFF	TGCAGTGCGAGACTAGCGGGGTCCCCGTCCTACAATGAGCAGTTCTTC
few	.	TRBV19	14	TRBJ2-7	CASSRTVSSYEQYF	TGTGCCAGTAGCAGGACAGTATCCTCCTACGAGCAGTACTTC
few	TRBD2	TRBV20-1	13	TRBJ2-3	CSARTSGTDTQYF	TGCAGTGCTAGGACTAGCGGCACAGATACGCAGTATTTT
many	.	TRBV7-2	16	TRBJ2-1	CASSFYSGRIYNEQFF	TGTGCCAGCAGCTTCTATTCAGGACGGATCTACAATGAGCAGTTCTTC
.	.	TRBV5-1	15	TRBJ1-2	CASSQQSGAQYGYTF	TGCGCCAGCAGCCAACAATCGGGGGCTCAGTATGGCTACACCTTC
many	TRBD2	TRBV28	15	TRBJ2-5	CASSLTSGGQETQYF	TGTGCCAGCAGTTTAACTAGCGGGGGGCAAGAGACCCAGTACTTC
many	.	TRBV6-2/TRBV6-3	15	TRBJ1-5	CASSYGSQETKPQHF	TGTGCCAGCAGTTACGGGTCACAGGAGACGAAGCCCCAGCATTTT
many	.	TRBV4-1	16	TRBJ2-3	CASSHFPGPYTDTQYF	TGCGCCAGCAGCCATTTCCCGGGCCCGTACACAGATACGCAGTATTTT
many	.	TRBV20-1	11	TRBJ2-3	CSALGTDTQYF	TGCAGTGCTTTGGGAACAGATACGCAGTATTTT
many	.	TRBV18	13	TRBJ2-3	CASSPSLADTQYF	TGTGCCAGCTCACCATCCTTAGCAGATACGCAGTATTTT
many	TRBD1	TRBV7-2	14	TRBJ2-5	CASSLTGARETQYF	TGTGCCAGCAGCTTGACAGGGGCGCGAGAGACCCAGTACTTC
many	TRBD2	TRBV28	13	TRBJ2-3	CATAGDSTDTQYF	TGTGCCACCGCGGGGGATAGCACAGATACGCAGTATTTT
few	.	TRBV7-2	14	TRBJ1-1	CASSDRQMNTEAFF	TGTGCCAGCAGCGATAGACAAATGAACACTGAAGCTTTCTTT
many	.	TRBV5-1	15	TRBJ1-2	CASTDSAVEPYGYTF	TGCGCCAGCACGGACAGTGCAGTGGAACCCTATGGCTACACCTTC
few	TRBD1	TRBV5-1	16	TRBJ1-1	CASSLGGTGSRTEAFF	TGCGCCAGCAGCTTGGGGGGGACAGGGTCCCGTACTGAAGCTTTCTTT
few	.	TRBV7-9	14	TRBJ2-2	CARPGLSNTGELFF	TGTGCCAGACCGGGACTGTCGAACACCGGGGAGCTGTTTTTT
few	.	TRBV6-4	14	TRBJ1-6	CASRDDRYNSPLHF	TGTGCCAGCCGAGATGACAGATACAATTCACCCCTCCACTTT
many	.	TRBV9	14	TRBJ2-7	CASSPGLTSYEQYF	TGTGCCAGCAGCCCGGGACTTACCTCCTACGAGCAGTACTTC
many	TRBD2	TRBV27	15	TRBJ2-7	CASSHTTSGGYEQYF	TGTGCCAGCAGCCATACGACTAGCGGGGGCTACGAGCAGTACTTC
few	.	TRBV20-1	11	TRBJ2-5	CSARRGETQYF	TGCAGTGCTAGACGAGGCGAGACCCAGTACTTC
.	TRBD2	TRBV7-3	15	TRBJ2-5	CASSPGAGGLETQYF	TGTGCCAGCAGCCCAGGGGCGGGGGGGCTGGAGACCCAGTACTTC
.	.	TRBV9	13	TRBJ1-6	CASSPPGGSPLHF	TGTGCCAGCAGCCCGCCGGGGGGCTCACCCCTCCACTTT
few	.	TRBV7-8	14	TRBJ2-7	CASSSRTAPYEQYF	TGTGCCAGCAGCTCCCGGACCGCTCCCTACGAGCAGTACTTC
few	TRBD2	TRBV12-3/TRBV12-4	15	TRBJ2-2	CASSIGLAGTGELFF	TGTGCCAGCAGTATCGGACTAGCGGGCACCGGGGAGCTGTTTTTT
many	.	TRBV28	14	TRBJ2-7	CASQLGDRSDEQYF	TGTGCCAGCCAGTTGGGAGACAGGTCCGACGAGCAGTACTTC
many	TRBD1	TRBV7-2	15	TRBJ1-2	CASSLGTGLRDGYTF	TGTGCCAGCAGCTTAGGGACAGGGCTTCGGGATGGCTACACCTTC
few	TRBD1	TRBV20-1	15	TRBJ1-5	CSAHRTGAGNQPQHF	TGCAGTGCCCACCGGACAGGGGCTGGCAATCAGCCCCAGCATTTT
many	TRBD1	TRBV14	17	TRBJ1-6	CASSQAGQGAWVSPLHF	TGTGCCAGCAGCCAAGCGGGACAGGGCGCCTGGGTTTCACCCCTCCACTTT